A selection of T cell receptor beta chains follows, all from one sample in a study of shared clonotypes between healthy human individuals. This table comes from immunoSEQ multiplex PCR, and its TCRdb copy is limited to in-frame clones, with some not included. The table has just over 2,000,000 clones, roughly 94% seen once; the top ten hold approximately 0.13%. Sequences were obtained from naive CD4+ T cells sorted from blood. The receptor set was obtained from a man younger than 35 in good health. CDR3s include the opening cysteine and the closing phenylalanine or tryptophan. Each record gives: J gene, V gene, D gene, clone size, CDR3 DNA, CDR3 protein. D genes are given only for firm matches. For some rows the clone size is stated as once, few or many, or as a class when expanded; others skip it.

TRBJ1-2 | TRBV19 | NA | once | TGTGCCAGTAGTATTACAGGACCCCTCTATGGCTACACCTTC | CASSITGPLYGYTF
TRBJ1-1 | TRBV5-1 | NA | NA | TGCGCCAGCAGCTTTTACAGGGTGGGGACTGAAGCTTTCTTT | CASSFYRVGTEAFF
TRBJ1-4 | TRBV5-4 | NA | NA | TGTGCCAGCAGCTCACAGGGTAATGAAAAACTGTTTTTT | CASSSQGNEKLFF
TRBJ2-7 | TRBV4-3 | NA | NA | TGCGCCAGCAGCCACACCTCCGGGACCGCGGAGGAGCAGTACTTC | CASSHTSGTAEEQYF
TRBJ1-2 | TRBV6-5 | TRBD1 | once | TGTGCCAGCTCAAGGGGAGGGGGCAATGGTGGCTACACCTTC | CASSRGGGNGGYTF
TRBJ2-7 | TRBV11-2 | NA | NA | TGTGCCAGCAGCTTAGATGTGGGGAAACAGTACTTC | CASSLDVGKQYF
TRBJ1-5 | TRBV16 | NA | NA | TGTGCCAGCAGCCAATCGGGGTCCTACAATCAGCCCCAGCATTTT | CASSQSGSYNQPQHF
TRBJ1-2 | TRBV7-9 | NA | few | TGTGCCAGCAGTCGACAGAGACCTTCTAACTATGGCTACACCTTC | CASSRQRPSNYGYTF
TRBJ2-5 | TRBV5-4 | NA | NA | TGTGCCAGCAGCACCGGACAGTTCGGGGTGCGGGACTTC | CASSTGQFGVRDF
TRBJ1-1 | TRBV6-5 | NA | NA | TGTGCCAGCAGTTACTCTTTCAAGGGGCGAGGCACTGAAGCTTTCTTT | CASSYSFKGRGTEAFF
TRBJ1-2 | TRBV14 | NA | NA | TGTGCCAGCAGCCAAAGCCCGGCAGGGCGGGATGGCTACACCTTC | CASSQSPAGRDGYTF
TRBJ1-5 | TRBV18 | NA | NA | TGTGCCAGCTCACCAGGGCAGGTGGGTTATGGCAATCAGCCCCAGCATTTT | CASSPGQVGYGNQPQHF
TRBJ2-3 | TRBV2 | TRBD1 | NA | TGTGCCAGCAGTGGACAGGGAACAGATACGCAGTATTTT | CASSGQGTDTQYF
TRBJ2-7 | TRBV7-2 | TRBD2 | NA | TGTGCCAGCAGTTGGAGCGGGGTACCCTACGAGCAGTACTTC | CASSWSGVPYEQYF
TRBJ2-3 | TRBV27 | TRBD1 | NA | TGTGCCAGCAGTTTATTCGGACAGGGCGGAGATACGCAGTATTTT | CASSLFGQGGDTQYF
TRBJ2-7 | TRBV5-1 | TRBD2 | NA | TGCGCCAGCAGCGGGCGGGAGGGGGCCTACGAGCAGTACTTC | CASSGREGAYEQYF
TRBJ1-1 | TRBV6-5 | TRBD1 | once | TGTGCCACCACAGGGGTGAACACTGAAGCTTTCTTT | CATTGVNTEAFF
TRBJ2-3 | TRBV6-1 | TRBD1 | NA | TGTGCCAGCAGCCTGGGACAGGGTGTGACAGATACGCAGTATTTT | CASSLGQGVTDTQYF
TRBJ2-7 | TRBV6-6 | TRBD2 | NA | TGTGCCAGCAGTTACGGCGGGAGGGTCCTCCTCGAGCAGTACTTC | CASSYGGRVLLEQYF
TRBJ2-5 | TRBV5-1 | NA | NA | TGCGCCAGCAGCTTGGGGACAGCAAAAGAGACCCAGTACTTC | CASSLGTAKETQYF
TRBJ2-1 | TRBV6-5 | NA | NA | TGTGCCACCCTGAGGAGGGACTCCTACAATGAGCAGTTCTTC | CATLRRDSYNEQFF
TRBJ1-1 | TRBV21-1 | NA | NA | TGTGCCAGCAAGAAAGGGGCCAATGAAGCTTTCTTT | CASKKGANEAFF
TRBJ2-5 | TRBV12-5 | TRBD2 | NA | TGTGCTAGTGGTTTAGGGGTAAAGACTAGCGGGAGAGGTGCCATCGCCCCTAACCAAGAGACCCAGTACTTC | CASGLGVKTSGRGAIAPNQETQYF
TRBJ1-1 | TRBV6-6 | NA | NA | TGTGCCAGTACTACGACGGCTGTTAGCACTGAAGCTTTCTTT | CASTTTAVSTEAFF
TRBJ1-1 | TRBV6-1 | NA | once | TGTGCCAGCAGTGAACTGGGGAGCACTGAAGCTTTCTTT | CASSELGSTEAFF
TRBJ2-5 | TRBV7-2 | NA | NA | TGTGCCAGCAGCCACCAACGGGGACAAGAGACCCAGTACTTC | CASSHQRGQETQYF
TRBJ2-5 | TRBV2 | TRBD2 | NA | TGTGCCAGCAGTGAAGCCTTGGGGGGGGTTAGGGAGACCCAGTACTTC | CASSEALGGVRETQYF
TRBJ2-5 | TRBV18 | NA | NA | TGTGCCAGCTCACCATCGGGGGCAGGGGAGACCCAGTACTTC | CASSPSGAGETQYF
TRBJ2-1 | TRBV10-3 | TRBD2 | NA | TGTGCCATCAGTGGTGCGGGAGTTTGGGATGAGCAGTTCTTC | CAISGAGVWDEQFF
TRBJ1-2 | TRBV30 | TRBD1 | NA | TGTGCCTGGGGACAGGGCCAGGGCTATGGCTACACCTTC | CAWGQGQGYGYTF
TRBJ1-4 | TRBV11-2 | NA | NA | TGTGCCAGCAGCTTAGGGACGAAGGAAAAACTGTTTTTT | CASSLGTKEKLFF
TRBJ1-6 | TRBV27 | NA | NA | TGTGCCAGCAGTCAAACGAGGTTTAGGCAGGCGAGCTCCTATAATTCACCCCTCCACTTT | CASSQTRFRQASSYNSPLHF
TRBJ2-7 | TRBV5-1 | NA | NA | TGCGCCAGCAGCTCCGAAACGGGACGGATCTACGAGCAGTACTTC | CASSSETGRIYEQYF
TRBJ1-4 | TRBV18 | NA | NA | TGTGCCAGCTCACAGGACACAACTAATGAAAAACTGTTTTTT | CASSQDTTNEKLFF
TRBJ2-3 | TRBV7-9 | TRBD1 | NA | TGTGCCAGCAGCTTCGACCGACGGACAGGGTTGGCGGATACGCAGTATTTT | CASSFDRRTGLADTQYF
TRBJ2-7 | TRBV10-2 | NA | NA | TGCGCCAGCAGAATACAGGGGGGGTACGAGCAGTACTTC | CASRIQGGYEQYF
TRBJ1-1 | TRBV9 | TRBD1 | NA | TGTGCCAGCAGCGGAAGAACAGGGGTGACTGAAGCTTTCTTT | CASSGRTGVTEAFF
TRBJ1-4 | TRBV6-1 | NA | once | TGTGCCAGCAGGGCCCCGGCACCGAATGAAAAACTGTTTTTT | CASRAPAPNEKLFF
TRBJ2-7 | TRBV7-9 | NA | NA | TGTGCCAGCAGCTTAATGGGGACCAAGACCTTCTACGAGCAGTACTTC | CASSLMGTKTFYEQYF
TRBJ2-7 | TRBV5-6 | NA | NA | TGTGCCAGCAGCTGGAGGGGCCTAGGTTCGTACGAGCAGTACTTC | CASSWRGLGSYEQYF
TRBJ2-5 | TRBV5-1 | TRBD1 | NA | TGCGCCAGCAGCCTCGGGACAGGCGGAGAGACCCAGTACTTC | CASSLGTGGETQYF
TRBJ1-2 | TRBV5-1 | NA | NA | TGCGCCAGCAGCTTGGGTCCACAGAGCTATGGCTACACCTTC | CASSLGPQSYGYTF
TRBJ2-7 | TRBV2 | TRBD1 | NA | TGTGCCAGCAATACCGGGACAGGAGGGCACTCCTACGAGCAGTACTTC | CASNTGTGGHSYEQYF
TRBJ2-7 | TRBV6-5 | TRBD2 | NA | TGTGCCAGCAGTTCGACTAGCGGGCGCTACGAGCAGTACTTC | CASSSTSGRYEQYF
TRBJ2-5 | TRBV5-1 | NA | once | TGCGCCAGCAGCTCCGGATGGGAGACCCAGTACTTC | CASSSGWETQYF
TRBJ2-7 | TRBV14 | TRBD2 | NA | TGTGCCAGCAGCCCGGGACTAGCGGGAGAGGTCTGGGCGTACGAGCAGTACTTC | CASSPGLAGEVWAYEQYF
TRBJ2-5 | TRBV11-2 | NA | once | TGTGCCAGCAGCTCTTCTCTGCTAGCCCTCCAAGAGACCCAGTACTTC | CASSSSLLALQETQYF
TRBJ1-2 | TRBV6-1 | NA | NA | TGTGCCAGCAGGGGTGCCTATGGCTACACCTTC | CASRGAYGYTF
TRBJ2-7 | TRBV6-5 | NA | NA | TGTGCCAGCAGTTTTTCAGGGCACATACCCTCCTACGAGCAGTACTTC | CASSFSGHIPSYEQYF
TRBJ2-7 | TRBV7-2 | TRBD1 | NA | TGTGCCAGCAGCCCCCAGGGGGCTTTAAGCTACGAGCAGTACTTC | CASSPQGALSYEQYF
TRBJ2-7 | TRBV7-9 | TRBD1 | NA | TGTGCCAGCAGCTTAGGCGGGGACAGGTCCTACGAGCAGTACTTC | CASSLGGDRSYEQYF
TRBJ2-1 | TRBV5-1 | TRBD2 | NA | TGCGCCAGCAGCTTGGTGAGCGGGGGGATAGATGAGCAGTTCTTC | CASSLVSGGIDEQFF
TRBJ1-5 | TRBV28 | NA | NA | TGTGCCAGCAGTTCTGGTACTCGGGGAAATCAGCCCCAGCATTTT | CASSSGTRGNQPQHF